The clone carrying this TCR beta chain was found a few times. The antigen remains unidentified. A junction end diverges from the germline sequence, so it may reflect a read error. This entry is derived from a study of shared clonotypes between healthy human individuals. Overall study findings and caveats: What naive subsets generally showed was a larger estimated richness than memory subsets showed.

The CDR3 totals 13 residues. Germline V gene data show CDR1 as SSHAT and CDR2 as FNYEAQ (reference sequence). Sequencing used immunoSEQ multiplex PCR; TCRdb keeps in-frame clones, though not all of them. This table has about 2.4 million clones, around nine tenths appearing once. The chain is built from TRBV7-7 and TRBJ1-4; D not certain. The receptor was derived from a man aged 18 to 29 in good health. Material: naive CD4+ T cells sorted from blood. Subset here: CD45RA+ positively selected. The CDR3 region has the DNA TGTGCTAGCAGCCAGTTGTATGGTGAAAAACTGTTTTTT. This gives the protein CASSQLYGEKLFF. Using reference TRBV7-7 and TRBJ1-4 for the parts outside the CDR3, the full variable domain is GAGVSQSPRYKVTKRGQDVTLRCDPISSHATLYWYQQALGQGPEFLTYFNYEAQPDKSGLPSDRFSAERPEGSISTLTIQRTEQRDSAMYRCASSQLYGEKLFFGSGTQLSVL.